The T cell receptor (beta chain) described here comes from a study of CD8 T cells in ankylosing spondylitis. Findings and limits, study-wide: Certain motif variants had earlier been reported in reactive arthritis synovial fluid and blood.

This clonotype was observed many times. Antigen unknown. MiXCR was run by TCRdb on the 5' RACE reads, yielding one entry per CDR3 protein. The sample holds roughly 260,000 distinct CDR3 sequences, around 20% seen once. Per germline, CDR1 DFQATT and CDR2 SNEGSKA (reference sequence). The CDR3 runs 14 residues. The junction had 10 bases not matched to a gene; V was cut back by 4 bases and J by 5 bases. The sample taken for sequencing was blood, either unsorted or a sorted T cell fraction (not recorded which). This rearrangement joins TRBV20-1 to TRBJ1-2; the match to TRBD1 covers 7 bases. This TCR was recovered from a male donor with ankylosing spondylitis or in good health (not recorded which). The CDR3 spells CSAIDQGVTYGYTF. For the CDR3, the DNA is TGCAGTGCTATCGACCAGGGGGTAACTTATGGCTACACCTTC.